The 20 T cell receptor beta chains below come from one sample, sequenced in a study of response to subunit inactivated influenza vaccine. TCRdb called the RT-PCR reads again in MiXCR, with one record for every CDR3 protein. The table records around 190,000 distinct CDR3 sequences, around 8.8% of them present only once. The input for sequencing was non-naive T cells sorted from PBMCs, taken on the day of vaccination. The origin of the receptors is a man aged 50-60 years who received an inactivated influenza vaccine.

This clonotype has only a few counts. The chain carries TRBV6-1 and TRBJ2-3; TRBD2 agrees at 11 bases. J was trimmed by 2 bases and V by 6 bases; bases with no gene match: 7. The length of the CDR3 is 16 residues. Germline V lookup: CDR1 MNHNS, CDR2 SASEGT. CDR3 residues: CASSHTSGGLTDTQYF. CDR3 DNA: TGTGCCAGCAGCCATACTAGCGGGGGACTCACAGATACGCAGTATTTT.

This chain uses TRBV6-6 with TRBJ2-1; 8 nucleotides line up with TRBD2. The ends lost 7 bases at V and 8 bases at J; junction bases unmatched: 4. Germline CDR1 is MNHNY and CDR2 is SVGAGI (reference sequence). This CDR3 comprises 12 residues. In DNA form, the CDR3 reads TGTGCCAGCATCGGAGCGGGAGATGAGCAGTTCTTC. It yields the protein CASIGAGDEQFF.

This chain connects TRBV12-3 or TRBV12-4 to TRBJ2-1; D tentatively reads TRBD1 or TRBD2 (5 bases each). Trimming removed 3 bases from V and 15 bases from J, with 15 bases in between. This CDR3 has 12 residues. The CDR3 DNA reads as TGTGCCAGCAGTTTGATGGGGACCCACCCGTTCTTC. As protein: CASSLMGTHPFF.

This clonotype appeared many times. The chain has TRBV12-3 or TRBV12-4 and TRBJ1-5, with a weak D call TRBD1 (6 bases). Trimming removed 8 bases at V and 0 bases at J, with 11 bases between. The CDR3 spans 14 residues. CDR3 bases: TGTGCCAGCCGTTACAGGGATAGCAATCAGCCCCAGCATTTT. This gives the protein CASRYRDSNQPQHF.

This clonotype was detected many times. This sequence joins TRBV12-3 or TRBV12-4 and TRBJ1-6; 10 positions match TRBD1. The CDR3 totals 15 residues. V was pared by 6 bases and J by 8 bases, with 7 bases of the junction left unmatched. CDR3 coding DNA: TGTGCCAGCAGGACCGGGACAGGGGCGTATTCACCCCTCCACTTT. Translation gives CASRTGTGAYSPLHF.

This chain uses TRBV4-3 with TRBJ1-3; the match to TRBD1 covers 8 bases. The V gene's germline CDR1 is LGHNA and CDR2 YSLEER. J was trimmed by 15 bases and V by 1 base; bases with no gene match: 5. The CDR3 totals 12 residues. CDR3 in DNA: TGCGCCAGCAGCCAAGGACGGGGACAGGCATATTTT. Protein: CASSQGRGQAYF.

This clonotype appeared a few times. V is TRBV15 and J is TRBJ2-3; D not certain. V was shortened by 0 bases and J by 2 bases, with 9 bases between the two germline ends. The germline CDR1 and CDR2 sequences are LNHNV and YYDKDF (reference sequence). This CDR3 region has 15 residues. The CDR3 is CATSRERLITDTQYF. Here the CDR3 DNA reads TGTGCCACCAGCAGAGAACGGCTAATCACAGATACGCAGTATTTT.

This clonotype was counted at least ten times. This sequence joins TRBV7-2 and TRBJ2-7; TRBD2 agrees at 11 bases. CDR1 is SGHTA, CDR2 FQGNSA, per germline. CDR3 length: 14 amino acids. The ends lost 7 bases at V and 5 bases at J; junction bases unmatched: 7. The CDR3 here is CASKLLAGVHEQYF. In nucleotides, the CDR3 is TGTGCCAGCAAACTACTAGCGGGAGTTCACGAGCAGTACTTC.

The CDR3 protein is CSARARTAPYEQYF. CDR3 nucleotide sequence: TGCAGTGCTAGGGCACGGACAGCCCCATACGAGCAGTACTTC. V is TRBV20-1 and J is TRBJ2-7, with D perhaps TRBD1 (6 bases). The CDR3 runs 14 residues. V dropped 3 bases and J dropped 4 bases, with 16 bases sitting between them. The V gene's germline CDR1 is DFQATT and CDR2 SNEGSKA (reference sequence).

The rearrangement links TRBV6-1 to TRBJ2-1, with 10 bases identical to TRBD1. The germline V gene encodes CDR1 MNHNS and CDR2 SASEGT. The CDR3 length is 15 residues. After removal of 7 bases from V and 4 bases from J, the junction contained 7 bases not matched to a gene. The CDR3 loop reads CASILDRGSYNEQFF. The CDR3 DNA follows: TGTGCCAGCATTCTGGACAGGGGGTCGTACAATGAGCAGTTCTTC.

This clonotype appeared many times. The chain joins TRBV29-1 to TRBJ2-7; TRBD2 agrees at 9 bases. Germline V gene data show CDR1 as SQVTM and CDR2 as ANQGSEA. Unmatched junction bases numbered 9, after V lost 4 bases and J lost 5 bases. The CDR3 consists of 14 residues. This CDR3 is CSVVGAGGPHEQYF. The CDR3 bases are TGCAGCGTTGTAGGGGCGGGAGGGCCGCACGAGCAGTACTTC.

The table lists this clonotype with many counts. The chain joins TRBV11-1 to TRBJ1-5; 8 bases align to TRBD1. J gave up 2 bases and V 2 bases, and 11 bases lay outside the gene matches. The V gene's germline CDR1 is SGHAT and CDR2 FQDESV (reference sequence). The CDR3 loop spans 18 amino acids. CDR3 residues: CASSLSPGGGGGNQPQHF. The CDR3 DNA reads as TGTGCCAGCAGCTTATCTCCAGGGGGCGGGGGAGGCAATCAGCCCCAGCATTTT.

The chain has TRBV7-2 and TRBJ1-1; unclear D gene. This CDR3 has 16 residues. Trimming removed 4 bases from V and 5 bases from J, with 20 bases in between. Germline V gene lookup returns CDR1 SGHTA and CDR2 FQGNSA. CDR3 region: CASSSDAMLLWTEAFF. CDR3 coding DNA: TGTGCCAGCAGCTCAGACGCTATGTTGCTATGGACTGAAGCTTTCTTT.

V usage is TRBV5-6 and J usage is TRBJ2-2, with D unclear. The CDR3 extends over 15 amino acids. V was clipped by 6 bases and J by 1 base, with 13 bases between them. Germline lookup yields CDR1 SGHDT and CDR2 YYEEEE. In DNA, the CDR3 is TGTGCCAGCACCCTCTTTCCGTTGAACACCGGGGAGCTGTTTTTT. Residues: CASTLFPLNTGELFF.

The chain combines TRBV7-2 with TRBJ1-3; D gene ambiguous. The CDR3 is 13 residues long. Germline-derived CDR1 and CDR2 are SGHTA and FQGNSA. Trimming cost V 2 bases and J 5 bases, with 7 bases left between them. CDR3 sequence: CASSLMDRNTIYF. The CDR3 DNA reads TGTGCCAGCAGCTTAATGGATAGAAACACCATATATTTT.

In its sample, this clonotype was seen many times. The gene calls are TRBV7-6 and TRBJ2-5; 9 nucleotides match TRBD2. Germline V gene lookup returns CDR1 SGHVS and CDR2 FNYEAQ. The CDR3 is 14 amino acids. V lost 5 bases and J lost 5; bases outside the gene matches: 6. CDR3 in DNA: TGTGCCAGCAGCGTTAGCGGGGGAGGTGAGACCCAGTACTTC. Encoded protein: CASSVSGGGETQYF. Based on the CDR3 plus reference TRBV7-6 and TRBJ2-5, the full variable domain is GAGVSQSPRYKVTKRGQDVALRCDPISGHVSLYWYRQALGQGPEFLTYFNYEAQQDKSGLPNDRFSAERPEGSISTLTIQRTEQRDSAMYRCASSVSGGGETQYFGPGTRLLVL.

CDR3 region: CASTGLVNSYEQYF. The CDR3 DNA follows: TGTGCCAGCACAGGACTAGTGAACTCCTACGAGCAGTACTTC. The chain is built from TRBV6-1 and TRBJ2-7; 7 nucleotides align to TRBD2. This CDR3 comprises 14 residues. Unmatched junction bases numbered 6, after V lost 7 bases and J lost 0 bases. Looked up from germline, CDR1 is MNHNS and CDR2 is SASEGT.

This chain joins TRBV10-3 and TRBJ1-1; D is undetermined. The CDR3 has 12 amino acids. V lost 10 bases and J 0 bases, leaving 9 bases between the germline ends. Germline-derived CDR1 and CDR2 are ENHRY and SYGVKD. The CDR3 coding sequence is TGTGCCACCAAGAACATGAACACTGAAGCTTTCTTT. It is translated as CATKNMNTEAFF.

CDR3 region: CASSMMGSTDTQYF. The CDR3 region has the DNA TGTGCCAGTAGTATGATGGGGAGCACAGATACGCAGTATTTT. This rearrangement joins TRBV19 to TRBJ2-3, with no clear D. Germline values: CDR1 LNHDA, CDR2 SQIVND (reference sequence). The germline V and J ends were trimmed by 3 bases and 0 bases, with 7 bases remaining between them. The CDR3 contains 14 residues. Variable domain in full (rest from reference TRBV19 and TRBJ2-3): DGGITQSPKYLFRKEGQNVTLSCEQNLNHDAMYWYRQDPGQGLRLIYYSQIVNDFQKGDIAEGYSVSREKKESFPLTVTSAQKNPTAFYLCASSMMGSTDTQYFGPGTRLTVL.

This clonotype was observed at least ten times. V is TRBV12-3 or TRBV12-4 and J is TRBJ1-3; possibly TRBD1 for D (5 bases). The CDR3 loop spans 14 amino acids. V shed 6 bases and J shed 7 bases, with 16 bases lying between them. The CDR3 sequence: CASRHYAGGNTIYF. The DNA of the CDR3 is TGTGCCAGCAGGCACTACGCCGGGGGGAACACCATATATTTT.